This TCR beta chain was sequenced in a study of PD-L1 blockade in urothelial cancer. Study information: Median T cell yield from blood was 120,000 to 150,000.

Time point defined: peripheral blood 6 weeks after treatment start. The CDR3 extends over 11 amino acids. Germline V gives CDR1 SGHTA, CDR2 FQGTGA. The trim removed 5 bases at V and 12 bases at J, leaving 3 bases unmatched. Study-level findings and limits: In blood sampled pretreatment, TCR clonality below the median predicted better survival.

The repertoire was sequenced with immunoSEQ multiplex PCR; TCRdb's copy has only in-frame clones and lacks some. The data show 40,000 to 55,000 clones, about 90% seen once. This clone was observed once. The antigen is undetermined. This material consisted of PBMCs, taken around atezolizumab (anti-PD-L1) treatment. The gene calls are TRBV7-3 and TRBJ2-1, with 8 bases that match TRBD2. This clonotype originated in a man aged 65 to 85 with urothelial cancer. DNA for the CDR3: TGTGCCAGCAGCGCGGGGGGCGGGCAGTTCTTC. Translating it yields CASSAGGGQFF.